This TCR beta chain emerged from a study of PD-L1 blockade in urothelial cancer. Study-wide background: T cells numbered a median of about 150,000 in the blood samples. Findings of the study overall: Those with durable benefit had larger increases in tumor-associated blood clones at 3 weeks.

As for this clone: Its target is unknown.

Sequencing was performed with immunoSEQ multiplex PCR; in TCRdb, only in-frame clones are kept and a portion is missing. The sample records roughly 100,000 clones, 75% to 90% being singletons. The time point was: peripheral blood 6 weeks after treatment start. The sequence was collected from a man aged 65 to 85 with urothelial cancer. The material was PBMCs, obtained around atezolizumab (anti-PD-L1) treatment.

The CDR3 loop is CASRPGQGVNQPQHF. In DNA form, the CDR3 reads TGTGCCAGCAGACCAGGACAGGGGGTGAATCAGCCCCAGCATTTT. The chain couples TRBV2 to TRBJ1-5; TRBD1 matches 10 bases. The V segment lost 6 bases and the J segment 4 bases; nucleotides outside the gene matches: 6. CDR1 is SNHLY, CDR2 FYNNEI, per germline. The CDR3 loop spans 15 amino acids.